This is a list of T cell receptor beta chains from one sample in a study of cytomegalovirus exposure and HLA in healthy donors. The data were produced by immunoSEQ multiplex PCR, yet TCRdb's version contains in-frame clones alone and is incomplete. The data contain approximately 95,000 clones, about 76% of them seen just once; the ten biggest clones take up roughly 4%. The sample taken for sequencing was PBMCs. These receptors all come from a woman aged 70 to 79 in good health and CMV-seropositive. CDR3s include the opening cysteine and the closing phenylalanine or tryptophan. Fields, in order: CDR3 DNA, CDR3 protein, D gene, V gene, clone size, J gene. D genes are given only for firm matches. Size tells how often a clone was seen (once, few, many) or the class of an expanded clone, and some rows leave it out.

CDR3 DNA: TGTGCCAGCAGTTACCATGCGGGAGAGCAGTTCTTC; CDR3 protein: CASSYHAGEQFF; D gene: -; V gene: TRBV6-5; clone size: -; J gene: TRBJ2-1
CDR3 DNA: TGTGCCAGCCCTGGACTAGCGGCACTAGCCAAAAACATTCAGTACTTC; CDR3 protein: CASPGLAALAKNIQYF; D gene: TRBD2; V gene: TRBV19; clone size: -; J gene: TRBJ2-4
CDR3 DNA: TGTGCCAGCAGTTCTAGAGGGATAGAGACCCAGTACTTC; CDR3 protein: CASSSRGIETQYF; D gene: -; V gene: TRBV6-5; clone size: -; J gene: TRBJ2-5
CDR3 DNA: TGTGCCACCCGGGAGAGCTCCACAGATACGCAGTATTTT; CDR3 protein: CATRESSTDTQYF; D gene: -; V gene: TRBV19; clone size: -; J gene: TRBJ2-3
CDR3 DNA: TGTGCCAGCAGCCAAGATAAACTAGCGGGAGTAGGTGAGACCCAGTACTTC; CDR3 protein: CASSQDKLAGVGETQYF; D gene: TRBD2; V gene: TRBV4-2; clone size: -; J gene: TRBJ2-5
CDR3 DNA: TGTGCCAGCAGCACCCGGACTAGCGGGAGAGAGACCCAGTACTTC; CDR3 protein: CASSTRTSGRETQYF; D gene: TRBD2; V gene: TRBV9; clone size: -; J gene: TRBJ2-5
CDR3 DNA: TGCGCCAGCAGCTATTACAGCACGGGAACTGAAGCTTTCTTT; CDR3 protein: CASSYYSTGTEAFF; D gene: -; V gene: TRBV5-1; clone size: -; J gene: TRBJ1-1
CDR3 DNA: TGTGCCAGCAGTCAAGGGGGCAGGATAAATTCACCCCTCCACTTT; CDR3 protein: CASSQGGRINSPLHF; D gene: TRBD1; V gene: TRBV27; clone size: -; J gene: TRBJ1-6
CDR3 DNA: TGTGCCACCGCAACGCGACTAGCGGGAGACCTCCACGAGCAGTACTTC; CDR3 protein: CATATRLAGDLHEQYF; D gene: TRBD2; V gene: TRBV11-3; clone size: -; J gene: TRBJ2-7
CDR3 DNA: TGTGCCAGTCGATCGGACAGGGCTCGCAATCAGCCCCAGCATTTT; CDR3 protein: CASRSDRARNQPQHF; D gene: TRBD1; V gene: TRBV19; clone size: -; J gene: TRBJ1-5
CDR3 DNA: TGTGCCAGCAGTTACACGGGACAGAGTAATGAAAAACTGTTTTTT; CDR3 protein: CASSYTGQSNEKLFF; D gene: TRBD1; V gene: TRBV6-5; clone size: -; J gene: TRBJ1-4
CDR3 DNA: TGCGCCAGCAGCTTAACCGGGACAGCCAGCGGGAATGAAAAACTGTTTTTT; CDR3 protein: CASSLTGTASGNEKLFF; D gene: TRBD1; V gene: TRBV5-1; clone size: -; J gene: TRBJ1-4
CDR3 DNA: TGTGCCAGCAGCTTAGCTTCCGGGACAGGCTATGGCTACACCTTC; CDR3 protein: CASSLASGTGYGYTF; D gene: TRBD1; V gene: TRBV11-2; clone size: -; J gene: TRBJ1-2
CDR3 DNA: TGTGCCAGCAGCCAAGATTTGGTGAGCAATGAGCAGTTCTTC; CDR3 protein: CASSQDLVSNEQFF; D gene: -; V gene: TRBV4-2; clone size: -; J gene: TRBJ2-1
CDR3 DNA: TGTGCCAGCAGCCAAGAGTCGGAGCAGTTCTTC; CDR3 protein: CASSQESEQFF; D gene: -; V gene: TRBV4-2; clone size: -; J gene: TRBJ2-1
CDR3 DNA: TGTGCCAGCAGCCACCGCCGGGCTAGCGACGGATACGAGCAGTACTTC; CDR3 protein: CASSHRRASDGYEQYF; D gene: -; V gene: TRBV5-4; clone size: -; J gene: TRBJ2-7
CDR3 DNA: TGTGCCAGCTCGAAAGCTGGGACAGGGAGTTTTGGCGAGACCCAGTACTTC; CDR3 protein: CASSKAGTGSFGETQYF; D gene: TRBD1; V gene: TRBV18; clone size: -; J gene: TRBJ2-5
CDR3 DNA: TGTGCCAGTACCCCAGGGACAGAGTATCAGCCCCAGCATTTT; CDR3 protein: CASTPGTEYQPQHF; D gene: TRBD1; V gene: TRBV19; clone size: -; J gene: TRBJ1-5
CDR3 DNA: TGTGCCTGGAGTGGACTAGCGGAAGAGACCCAGTACTTC; CDR3 protein: CAWSGLAEETQYF; D gene: TRBD2; V gene: TRBV30; clone size: -; J gene: TRBJ2-5
CDR3 DNA: TGTGCCTGGAGTGTACGCGACACAGATACGCAGTATTTT; CDR3 protein: CAWSVRDTDTQYF; D gene: -; V gene: TRBV30; clone size: -; J gene: TRBJ2-3
CDR3 DNA: TGCGCCAGCAGCCAACCTGACAGGGCGAACACTGAAGCTTTCTTT; CDR3 protein: CASSQPDRANTEAFF; D gene: TRBD1; V gene: TRBV4-1; clone size: many; J gene: TRBJ1-1
CDR3 DNA: TGCAGTGCTCGGGAGTACAATGAGCAGTTCTTC; CDR3 protein: CSAREYNEQFF; D gene: -; V gene: TRBV20-1; clone size: few; J gene: TRBJ2-1
CDR3 DNA: TGTGCCAGCAGTCAGGGGCGGAACACTGAAGCTTTCTTT; CDR3 protein: CASSQGRNTEAFF; D gene: -; V gene: TRBV5-6; clone size: many; J gene: TRBJ1-1
CDR3 DNA: TGTGCCAGCAGCCATCCGGACAGGTCCTCCTACGAGCAGTACTTC; CDR3 protein: CASSHPDRSSYEQYF; D gene: TRBD1; V gene: TRBV7-6; clone size: -; J gene: TRBJ2-7
CDR3 DNA: TGTGCCTGGAGTGCAGGGAATTATAATTCACCCCTCCACTTT; CDR3 protein: CAWSAGNYNSPLHF; D gene: -; V gene: TRBV30; clone size: -; J gene: TRBJ1-6
CDR3 DNA: TGTGCCAGCTCATCCGTAGGGCGGGGGACCTACAATGAGCAGTTCTTC; CDR3 protein: CASSSVGRGTYNEQFF; D gene: TRBD2; V gene: TRBV18; clone size: -; J gene: TRBJ2-1
CDR3 DNA: TGCGCCAGCAGCCAGGGCCTTCGGGACAGAACGTACGAGCAGTACTTC; CDR3 protein: CASSQGLRDRTYEQYF; D gene: TRBD1; V gene: TRBV5-1; clone size: once; J gene: TRBJ2-7
CDR3 DNA: TGTGCCAGCAGCTCTTTAGGGGGCGATTGGCAGTTCTTC; CDR3 protein: CASSSLGGDWQFF; D gene: TRBD1; V gene: TRBV7-9; clone size: -; J gene: TRBJ2-1
CDR3 DNA: TGTGCCAGTAGTACCCCCTCGGACAGGTATAGCAATCAGCCCCAGCATTTT; CDR3 protein: CASSTPSDRYSNQPQHF; D gene: TRBD1; V gene: TRBV19; clone size: few; J gene: TRBJ1-5
CDR3 DNA: TGTGCCAGCAGCCCTCCTGACAGGGACACCGGGGAGCTGTTTTTT; CDR3 protein: CASSPPDRDTGELFF; D gene: TRBD1; V gene: TRBV11-2; clone size: -; J gene: TRBJ2-2
CDR3 DNA: TGTGCCATCAGTGCGGACAGGGAAACAGATACGCAGTATTTT; CDR3 protein: CAISADRETDTQYF; D gene: TRBD1; V gene: TRBV10-3; clone size: -; J gene: TRBJ2-3
CDR3 DNA: TGTGCCAGCAGCTTAGGCGGGAAGGGTCCCGGGGAGCTGTTTTTT; CDR3 protein: CASSLGGKGPGELFF; D gene: -; V gene: TRBV13; clone size: -; J gene: TRBJ2-2
CDR3 DNA: TGTGCCAGCAGCTCTGGGACTAATCCATCCGAGACCCAGTACTTC; CDR3 protein: CASSSGTNPSETQYF; D gene: TRBD2; V gene: TRBV5-5; clone size: -; J gene: TRBJ2-5
CDR3 DNA: TGTGCCAGCAGCTTAGCTCCGGGCGGGAGGGGATCCGATACGCAGTATTTT; CDR3 protein: CASSLAPGGRGSDTQYF; D gene: TRBD2; V gene: TRBV11-2; clone size: -; J gene: TRBJ2-3
CDR3 DNA: TGTGCCAGCAGCTACCGGGACAGAGGATACGAGCAGTACTTC; CDR3 protein: CASSYRDRGYEQYF; D gene: TRBD1; V gene: TRBV6-5; clone size: -; J gene: TRBJ2-7
CDR3 DNA: TGTGCCAGCAGCTTTTGGAGAGGCGAGGAAGAGACCCAGTACTTC; CDR3 protein: CASSFWRGEEETQYF; D gene: -; V gene: TRBV7-9; clone size: -; J gene: TRBJ2-5
CDR3 DNA: TGTGCCAGTCAGGCCCTCCTCGAGGGCGAGCAGTACTTC; CDR3 protein: CASQALLEGEQYF; D gene: -; V gene: TRBV6-1; clone size: -; J gene: TRBJ2-7
CDR3 DNA: TGTGCCAGCAGCTTGGAGTTGGTCAGCCAAGAGACCCAGTACTTC; CDR3 protein: CASSLELVSQETQYF; D gene: -; V gene: TRBV5-4; clone size: -; J gene: TRBJ2-5
CDR3 DNA: TGTGCCAGCAGCTTAACGGGTGTAAAAGGCAATCAGCCCCAGCATTTT; CDR3 protein: CASSLTGVKGNQPQHF; D gene: -; V gene: TRBV7-2; clone size: -; J gene: TRBJ1-5
CDR3 DNA: TGTGCCAGCTCACCGCCTTGGTTGAGGGAGACCCAGTACTTC; CDR3 protein: CASSPPWLRETQYF; D gene: -; V gene: TRBV18; clone size: -; J gene: TRBJ2-5
CDR3 DNA: TGTGCCAGCAGTTTATCGATCCTCCCTAGATACTCCCGGGACAGGGGCACAGATACGCAGTATTTT; CDR3 protein: CASSLSILPRYSRDRGTDTQYF; D gene: TRBD1; V gene: TRBV27; clone size: once; J gene: TRBJ2-3
CDR3 DNA: TGTGCCAGCAGCGTAGAGACTAGCGGTTACAATGAGCAGTTCTTC; CDR3 protein: CASSVETSGYNEQFF; D gene: TRBD2; V gene: TRBV9; clone size: -; J gene: TRBJ2-1
CDR3 DNA: TGTGCCAGCAGCGCAGACGGGATATCTGGAAACACCATATATTTT; CDR3 protein: CASSADGISGNTIYF; D gene: -; V gene: TRBV7-2; clone size: -; J gene: TRBJ1-3
CDR3 DNA: TGTGCCTGGAGTGTAGGAACAGGGAACAATGAGCAGTTCTTC; CDR3 protein: CAWSVGTGNNEQFF; D gene: -; V gene: TRBV30; clone size: -; J gene: TRBJ2-1
CDR3 DNA: TGTGCCAGCTCACTAAACGCGGGAGGGCAAGAGACCCAGTACTTC; CDR3 protein: CASSLNAGGQETQYF; D gene: TRBD2; V gene: TRBV18; clone size: once; J gene: TRBJ2-5
CDR3 DNA: TGTGCCAGCAGCCTAGGGACAGGAGCCCACTATGGCTACACCTTC; CDR3 protein: CASSLGTGAHYGYTF; D gene: TRBD1; V gene: TRBV11-1; clone size: -; J gene: TRBJ1-2
CDR3 DNA: TGCGCCAGCAGCCAGAGGACAGGGAGGAACACCGGGGAGCTGTTTTTT; CDR3 protein: CASSQRTGRNTGELFF; D gene: TRBD1; V gene: TRBV4-1; clone size: -; J gene: TRBJ2-2
CDR3 DNA: TGTGCCTGGAACCAGGGGGTGACTAATGAAAAACTGTTTTTT; CDR3 protein: CAWNQGVTNEKLFF; D gene: TRBD1; V gene: TRBV30; clone size: -; J gene: TRBJ1-4
CDR3 DNA: TGTGCCAGCAGCTTAGACGGGGTGGGGCAGTTCTTC; CDR3 protein: CASSLDGVGQFF; D gene: -; V gene: TRBV7-2; clone size: -; J gene: TRBJ2-1
CDR3 DNA: TGTGCCAGCAGTATGGAGGGTAGCACAGATACGCAGTATTTT; CDR3 protein: CASSMEGSTDTQYF; D gene: -; V gene: TRBV27; clone size: -; J gene: TRBJ2-3
CDR3 DNA: TGTGCCAGCAGCCGAGGGACTAGCGGGAGCTACGAGCAGTACTTC; CDR3 protein: CASSRGTSGSYEQYF; D gene: TRBD2; V gene: TRBV6-5; clone size: -; J gene: TRBJ2-7
CDR3 DNA: TGTGCCAGCAGCTCTAAAAGCGTAAATGAGCAGTTCTTC; CDR3 protein: CASSSKSVNEQFF; D gene: -; V gene: TRBV7-9; clone size: -; J gene: TRBJ2-1
CDR3 DNA: TGCAGCGTTGAAGTCCGGGGGGCGATCACTGAAGCTTTCTTT; CDR3 protein: CSVEVRGAITEAFF; D gene: -; V gene: TRBV29-1; clone size: -; J gene: TRBJ1-1